A selection of T cell receptor beta chains follows, all from one sample in a study of cytomegalovirus exposure and HLA in healthy donors. Using immunoSEQ multiplex PCR, the repertoire was profiled, and TCRdb retains in-frame clones only, with some absent. The top ten clones hold about 0.61% of a sample with approximately 82,000 clones, 93% of them seen once. Sequenced input: PBMCs. The origin of the receptors is a man between 18 and 35 years old in good health and CMV-seronegative. Each CDR3 is given with its conserved first and last residue. D genes are given only for firm matches. Some rows have no size entry. The others give once, few or many, or a class for an expanded clone.

-	few	TRBV6-1	TRBJ2-5	CASSSLREQETQYF	TGTGCCAGCAGTTCGCTCCGGGAGCAAGAGACCCAGTACTTC
TRBD1	-	TRBV13	TRBJ1-2	CASSDRQGTYGYTF	TGTGCCAGCAGCGATAGACAGGGAACCTATGGCTACACCTTC
-	once	TRBV30	TRBJ1-6	CAGGSGGKSPLHF	TGTGCCGGGGGGAGCGGGGGAAAGTCACCCCTCCACTTT
TRBD2	-	TRBV4-2	TRBJ2-7	CASSQDLAEGYEQYF	TGTGCCAGCAGCCAAGATCTAGCGGAGGGCTACGAGCAGTACTTC
TRBD2	-	TRBV9	TRBJ2-3	CASSVGLAGDTDTQYF	TGTGCCAGCAGCGTAGGGTTAGCGGGGGACACAGATACGCAGTATTTT
TRBD1	-	TRBV19	TRBJ2-7	CASSPTGGYEQYF	TGTGCCAGTAGTCCGACAGGGGGCTACGAGCAGTACTTC
TRBD1	-	TRBV6-4	TRBJ1-5	CASRETGERNQPQHF	TGTGCCAGCAGAGAGACAGGGGAAAGGAATCAGCCCCAGCATTTT
-	-	TRBV30	TRBJ1-6	CAWGTTLYNSPLHF	TGTGCCTGGGGGACTACGTTGTATAATTCACCCCTCCACTTT
-	-	TRBV27	TRBJ2-1	CASSLIGEQFF	TGTGCCAGCAGTTTGATCGGTGAGCAGTTCTTC
TRBD2	-	TRBV2	TRBJ2-1	CASVPSGGAVNEQFF	TGTGCCAGCGTTCCTAGCGGGGGGGCCGTCAATGAGCAGTTCTTC
TRBD1	-	TRBV29-1	TRBJ2-1	CSVEEGQRVYNEQFF	TGCAGCGTTGAAGAGGGACAGCGCGTTTACAATGAGCAGTTCTTC
-	-	TRBV4-1	TRBJ1-1	CASSQDRGATEAFF	TGCGCCAGCAGCCAAGACAGGGGCGCCACTGAAGCTTTCTTT
TRBD1	-	TRBV27	TRBJ2-7	CASSGTGPAYEQYF	TGTGCCAGCAGCGGGACAGGGCCAGCCTACGAGCAGTACTTC
TRBD1	-	TRBV15	TRBJ2-7	CATRSWDRGYEQYF	TGTGCCACCAGGAGCTGGGACAGGGGATACGAGCAGTACTTC
-	-	TRBV10-3	TRBJ1-2	CAIMGPDYGYTF	TGTGCCATCATGGGCCCGGACTATGGCTACACCTTC
-	-	TRBV25-1	TRBJ2-7	CASSSSRAGDSYEQYF	TGTGCCAGCAGTTCCTCGCGGGCGGGTGACTCCTACGAGCAGTACTTC
-	-	TRBV7-2	TRBJ2-2	CASSLRDSSTGELFF	TGTGCCAGCAGCTTAAGGGACTCAAGCACCGGGGAGCTGTTTTTT
TRBD2	-	TRBV30	TRBJ2-1	CAWTSGSFYNEQFF	TGTGCCTGGACCAGCGGGAGCTTTTACAATGAGCAGTTCTTC
TRBD1	-	TRBV28	TRBJ1-1	CASSPRGVTAFF	TGTGCCAGCAGCCCCAGGGGGGTGACAGCTTTCTTT
TRBD2	-	TRBV5-1	TRBJ2-3	CASSLGALAGSTDTQYF	TGCGCCAGCAGCTTGGGAGCACTAGCGGGCAGCACAGATACGCAGTATTTT
TRBD2	-	TRBV7-3	TRBJ2-1	CASSPTGGSSYNEQFF	TGTGCCAGCAGCCCGACGGGAGGGAGCTCCTACAATGAGCAGTTCTTC
-	-	TRBV2	TRBJ1-2	CASSQEGTAIDNYGYTF	TGTGCCAGCAGTCAGGAGGGGACGGCTATCGATAACTATGGCTACACCTTC
-	-	TRBV4-2	TRBJ2-7	CASSQEAGGRSYEQYF	TGTGCCAGCAGCCAGGAAGCCGGGGGGCGATCCTACGAGCAGTACTTC
-	few	TRBV5-5	TRBJ1-5	CASSLTRGAQPQHF	TGTGCCAGCAGCTTGACTCGGGGAGCTCAGCCCCAGCATTTT
-	-	TRBV10-3	TRBJ2-6	CAISEGRTGRSGANVLTF	TGTGCCATCAGTGAAGGGAGGACGGGTCGCTCTGGGGCCAACGTCCTGACTTTC
TRBD1	-	TRBV15	TRBJ2-7	CATSRVGQGAYEQYF	TGTGCCACCAGCAGAGTGGGACAGGGGGCTTACGAGCAGTACTTC
-	-	TRBV5-1	TRBJ1-2	CASSLAGTLANYGYTF	TGCGCCAGCAGCTTGGCAGGAACCTTGGCCAACTATGGCTACACCTTC
-	-	TRBV18	TRBJ2-7	CASSPHEFSGEQYF	TGTGCCAGCTCACCACACGAGTTCTCTGGCGAGCAGTACTTC
TRBD2	-	TRBV6-4	TRBJ2-3	CASSERGGTDTQYF	TGTGCCAGCAGTGAGCGGGGGGGCACAGATACGCAGTATTTT
-	-	TRBV7-9	TRBJ2-7	CASSPRRFRGAPYEQYF	TGTGCCAGCAGCCCTCGGCGCTTCCGGGGGGCCCCCTACGAGCAGTACTTC
-	-	TRBV10-3	TRBJ1-2	CATRVGGTGYTF	TGTGCCACCAGAGTAGGAGGTACGGGCTACACCTTC
TRBD2	-	TRBV11-3	TRBJ2-7	CASSPGLAAPREQYF	TGTGCCAGCAGCCCAGGACTAGCAGCTCCTCGGGAGCAGTACTTC
TRBD1	-	TRBV19	TRBJ1-4	CASSPRDRGPSNEKLFF	TGTGCCAGTAGTCCCCGGGACAGGGGGCCGTCTAATGAAAAACTGTTTTTT
TRBD1	-	TRBV29-1	TRBJ1-1	CSTQDREVYTEAFF	TGCAGCACCCAGGACAGGGAAGTTTACACTGAAGCTTTCTTT
TRBD1	-	TRBV5-1	TRBJ2-2	CASSLLPGQTGELFF	TGCGCCAGCAGCTTGCTGCCGGGACAGACCGGGGAGCTGTTTTTT
TRBD1	-	TRBV25-1	TRBJ2-1	CASTFVDRDYSEQFF	TGTGCCAGCACTTTCGTGGACAGGGATTATAGTGAGCAGTTCTTC
TRBD1	-	TRBV29-1	TRBJ1-3	CSEGQELFTIYF	TGCAGCGAGGGACAGGAGCTTTTTACCATATATTTT
TRBD1	-	TRBV10-3	TRBJ2-2	CAIGGQGNTGELFF	TGTGCCATCGGGGGACAGGGGAACACCGGGGAGCTGTTTTTT
-	-	TRBV5-1	TRBJ2-3	CASSLGQYTDTQYF	TGCGCCAGCAGCTTGGGACAGTACACAGATACGCAGTATTTT
-	-	TRBV5-4	TRBJ1-5	CASSLDTSQPQHF	TGTGCCAGCAGCTTGGATACGAGTCAGCCCCAGCATTTT
TRBD1	-	TRBV2	TRBJ2-7	CASVGGFVEGQYF	TGTGCCAGTGTAGGGGGCTTCGTCGAAGGGCAGTACTTC
-	few	TRBV7-6	TRBJ1-1	CASSLGGGRFYMNTEAFF	TGTGCCAGCAGCTTAGGGGGAGGCCGATTTTATATGAACACTGAAGCTTTCTTT